The 14 T cell receptor beta chains listed next were all sequenced from one sample in a study of metastatic and nonmetastatic thyroid tumors. Every patient was untreated before thyroid surgery. TCRdb re-clonotyped the PCR reads through MiXCR. The profile shows around 27,000 clones, 14% to 15% of them singletons. What was sequenced was blood. The receptors originated from a female donor with papillary thyroid cancer or a benign thyroid nodule (not recorded which). Some clones in this sample may be carry-over from other donors' samples.

In this sample, this clone turned up many times. The chain links TRBV27 to TRBJ2-2; the D is unclear. CDR3 length equals 14 residues. Germline values: CDR1 MNHEY, CDR2 SMNVEV (reference sequence). V was shortened by 2 bases and J by 8 bases, with 12 bases between the two germline ends. The CDR3 sequence is CASSLSVEYGELFF. Here the CDR3 DNA reads TGTGCCAGCAGTTTAAGCGTGGAGTATGGGGAGCTGTTTTTT.

There are a few counts of this clone. The genes are TRBV20-1 and TRBJ2-1, with D unresolved. Germline values: CDR1 DFQATT, CDR2 SNEGSKA (reference sequence). V lost 3 bases and J 0 bases, leaving 6 bases between the germline ends. The CDR3 runs to 13 residues. CDR3 bases: TGCAGTGCTAGGCGTAGCTCCTACAATGAGCAGTTCTTC. Protein sequence: CSARRSSYNEQFF.

This clone was seen many times. One base away lies a much larger clone, so this may be a sequencing read error. CDR3 residues: CASSYGQRNEKPFF. CDR3 coding DNA: TGTGCCAGCAGTTACGGACAGCGCAATGAAAAACCGTTTTTT. The chain couples TRBV6-2 or TRBV6-3 to TRBJ1-4; a possible D gene is TRBD1 (6 bases). Germline V gene data show CDR1 as MNHEY and CDR2 as SVGEGT. The CDR3 is 14 residues long.

This clone was seen many times. The chain joins TRBV27 to TRBJ2-7; D is perhaps TRBD1 or TRBD2 (7 bases each). Germline V CDR1 and CDR2: MNHEY, SMNVEV (reference sequence). The CDR3 runs 15 residues. The V gene lost 6 bases and the J gene lost 6 bases, with 21 bases spanning the gap. The CDR3: CASSRAAGGGGEQYF. The CDR3, as DNA: TGTGCCAGCAGCCGAGCGGCAGGGGGGGGGGGCGAGCAGTACTTC.

This clone was found once. V is TRBV4-1 and J is TRBJ1-5; D gene uncertain. Germline lookup yields CDR1 MGHRA and CDR2 YSYEKL. This CDR3 is built from 15 residues. Trimming left V 0 bases short and J 0 bases short, with 6 bases between. DNA of the CDR3: TGCGCCAGCAGCCAAGACGGCGATAGCAATCAGCCCCAGCATTTT. Translating gives CASSQDGDSNQPQHF.

This clone is labeled as medium-sized (0.01 to 0.1%). Here the CDR3 reads CASAGDYEQYF. In DNA form, the CDR3 reads TGTGCCAGCGCAGGGGACTACGAGCAGTACTTC. V gene TRBV28 combines with J gene TRBJ2-7; maybe TRBD1 (6 bases). The CDR3 spans 11 residues. Germline CDR1 MDHEN, CDR2 SYDVKM. The V gene lost 8 bases and the J gene lost 3 bases, with 8 bases spanning the gap.

This clone was counted between two and nine times. The chain is built from TRBV12-3 or TRBV12-4 and TRBJ2-7; 7 nucleotides align to TRBD1. V shed 7 bases, J shed 6 bases, and the junction held 6 bases outside the gene matches. The CDR3 extends over 12 amino acids. This CDR3 is CASMTGIVEQYF. The CDR3 region has the DNA TGTGCCAGCATGACAGGGATCGTCGAGCAGTACTTC.

This clone occurred many times. J is TRBJ2-3 and V is TRBV12-5; D is unclear. V was clipped by 0 bases and J by 5 bases, with 6 bases between them. This CDR3 has 13 amino acids. Germline V gene sequence: CDR1 LGHNT, CDR2 FRNRAP. The CDR3 nucleotides read TGTGCTAGTGGTTTGGTAGGTAGAGATACGCAGTATTTT. It translates to CASGLVGRDTQYF.

The sample holds many counts of this clone. An end of the junction does not agree with germline; a read error may underlie this. This chain links TRBV2 with TRBJ1-3; D ambiguous. The CDR3 has 15 amino acids. CDR1 is SNHLY, CDR2 FYNNEI, per germline. The DNA of the CDR3 is TGTGCCAGCAGCGAAGACCCCGGGTGGGGAAACACCATATATTTT. Translating gives CASSEDPGWGNTIYF.

This clone was seen at least ten times. This chain connects TRBV7-9 to TRBJ2-3, with TRBD2 identical over 8 bases. Germline CDR1 reads SEHNR; CDR2 reads FQNEAQ (reference sequence). This CDR3 comprises 15 residues. After removal of 5 bases from V and 6 bases from J, the junction contained 10 bases not matched to a gene. CDR3 sequence: CASSPRSGSPDTQYF. The CDR3 DNA reads TGTGCCAGCAGCCCCCGGAGCGGGAGTCCGGATACGCAGTATTTT.

This clone was seen at least ten times. V gene TRBV11-3 combines with J gene TRBJ2-1; TRBD2 matches 9 bases. The CDR3 has 16 residues. Germline lookup yields CDR1 SGHNT and CDR2 YENEEA. After removal of 5 bases from V and 8 bases from J, the junction contained 13 bases not matched to a gene. This chain's CDR3 is CASSPTFSGSDDEQFF. The CDR3 DNA is TGTGCCAGCAGCCCGACTTTTAGCGGGAGTGACGATGAGCAGTTCTTC. Using reference TRBV11-3 and TRBJ2-1 for the parts outside the CDR3, the full variable domain is EAGVVQSPRYKIIEKKQPVAFWCNPISGHNTLYWYLQNLGQGPELLIRYENEEAVDDSQLPKDRFSAERLKGVDSTLKIQPAELGDSAVYLCASSPTFSGSDDEQFFGPGTRLTVL.

At least ten counts were recorded for this clone. The chain links TRBV13 to TRBJ1-4; D remains ambiguous. The CDR3 spans 13 residues. Deletions cut 1 base from V and 8 bases from J, with 8 bases between. Germline V gene lookup returns CDR1 PRHDT and CDR2 FYEKMQ (reference sequence). CDR3 sequence (DNA): TGTGCCAGCAGCTTAGTGGCAGGAGAAAAACTGTTTTTT. Protein sequence: CASSLVAGEKLFF. The whole variable domain, remainder taken from reference TRBV13 and TRBJ1-4, is AAGVIQSPRHLIKEKRETATLKCYPIPRHDTVYWYQQGPGQDPQFLISFYEKMQSDKGSIPDRFSAQQFSDYHSELNMSSLELGDSALYFCASSLVAGEKLFFGSGTQLSVL.

This clone showed up many times. The chain combines TRBV6-5 with TRBJ1-5; TRBD1 agrees at 8 bases. V shed 1 base, J shed 4 bases, and the junction held 3 bases outside the gene matches. CDR3 length: 15 amino acids. CDR1 and CDR2 from the germline V gene are MNHEY and SVGAGI. This chain's CDR3 is CASSYLDRVNQPQHF. CDR3 DNA sequence: TGTGCCAGCAGTTACTTGGACAGGGTAAATCAGCCCCAGCATTTT.

There are many counts of this clone. The genes are TRBV7-2 and TRBJ2-4, with 11 bases identical to TRBD1. Germline-derived CDR1 and CDR2 are SGHTA and FQGNSA. With V trimmed by 5 bases and J by 7 bases, 4 bases remained unmatched. The CDR3 spans 14 residues. CDR3 sequence: CASSGGQGGNIQYF. The CDR3 bases are TGTGCCAGCAGCGGGGGACAGGGGGGGAACATTCAGTACTTC.